The 17 T cell receptor beta chains in this list originate from one sample, sequenced in a study of post-analysis software for immune sequencing data. Study-wide results and limits: In patients, roughly 5 TRBV segments were more frequent than in controls, with TRBV5-6, TRBV5-1 and TRBV20-1 among them.

These receptors lack a known antigen. Prepared libraries of TCR beta cDNA carried unique molecular identifiers. One entry per CDR3 protein results from TCRdb running MiXCR on the PCR reads. The table lists about 500,000 distinct CDR3 sequences, under 55% of them singletons. Sequenced input: blood. All receptors come from a girl aged 5-17 years with multiple sclerosis.

The rearrangement joins TRBV6-4 to TRBJ1-2; 7 bases align to TRBD1. In germline, CDR1 is MRHNA, CDR2 SNTAGT. After removal of 8 bases from V and 1 base from J, the junction contained 7 bases not matched to a gene. CDR3 length: 14 amino acids. The CDR3 is CASRGDSNNYGYTF. CDR3 in DNA: TGTGCCAGCCGGGGGGACAGCAATAACTATGGCTACACCTTC.

This clonotype showed up many times. This chain joins TRBV5-1 and TRBJ2-1, with D possibly being TRBD1 (5 bases). CDR1 and CDR2 from the germline V gene are SGHRS and YFSETQ. V lost 0 bases and J 2 bases, leaving 12 bases between the germline ends. CDR3 length equals 16 residues. In DNA form, the CDR3 reads TGCGCCAGCAGCTTGGTGGTTAGCAGGGCCTACAATGAGCAGTTCTTC. Amino acid sequence: CASSLVVSRAYNEQFF.

This rearrangement joins TRBV24-1 to TRBJ2-1, with TRBD2 identical over 10 bases. Germline CDR1 and CDR2: KGHDR and SFDVKD. The V segment lost 4 bases and the J segment 8 bases; nucleotides outside the gene matches: 10. CDR3 length: 16 amino acids. CDR3 in DNA: TGTGCCACCAGTGACCTCTCTAGCGGGAGTACCTATGAGCAGTTCTTC. Protein sequence: CATSDLSSGSTYEQFF.

This rearrangement joins TRBV7-2 to TRBJ1-1; TRBD1 agrees at 8 bases. The CDR3 extends over 14 amino acids. Trimming removed 5 bases from V and 7 bases from J; junction bases left unmatched: 9. In germline, CDR1 is SGHTA, CDR2 FQGNSA. The CDR3 bases are TGTGCCAGCAGCCTGGGACAGGAAGCCCTTGAAGCTTTCTTT. Amino acid sequence: CASSLGQEALEAFF.

This clonotype was seen more than once but under ten times. This chain uses TRBV25-1 with TRBJ2-1; TRBD2 agrees at 8 bases. With 5 bases clipped from V and 4 bases from J, the junction kept 7 bases outside the gene matches. In germline, CDR1 is MGHDK, CDR2 SYGVNS. The CDR3 totals 15 residues. The CDR3 loop reads CASSPSGSGYNEQFF. The CDR3 DNA follows: TGTGCCAGCAGTCCCAGCGGGAGCGGTTACAATGAGCAGTTCTTC.

The chain has TRBV4-1 and TRBJ2-1, with 11 bases aligning to TRBD1. The germline V gene encodes CDR1 MGHRA and CDR2 YSYEKL. The length of the CDR3 is 18 residues. This chain's CDR3 is CVSSHPRGRDRGGNEQFF. CDR3 bases: TGCGTGAGCAGCCACCCTCGGGGGAGGGACAGGGGGGGCAATGAGCAGTTCTTC.

The genes are TRBV7-3 and TRBJ1-4; D remains ambiguous. V lost 0 bases and J lost 6, with 5 bases in between. The germline gives CDR1 SGHTA, CDR2 FQGTGA. This CDR3 has 13 amino acids. The CDR3 protein is CASSLTRDEKLFF. In nucleotides, the CDR3 is TGTGCCAGCAGCTTAACAAGGGATGAAAAACTGTTTTTT. Full variable domain (missing parts from reference TRBV7-3 and TRBJ1-4): GAGVSQTPSNKVTEKGKYVELRCDPISGHTALYWYRQSLGQGPEFLIYFQGTGAADDSGLPNDRFFAVRPEGSVSTLKIQRTERGDSAVYLCASSLTRDEKLFFGSGTQLSVL.

The chain employs TRBV6-5 and TRBJ2-1; 7 nucleotides match TRBD2. This CDR3 is built from 15 residues. In germline, CDR1 is MNHEY, CDR2 SVGAGI. With V trimmed by 5 bases and J by 0 bases, 4 bases remained unmatched. The CDR3, as DNA: TGTGCCAGCAGTCTCGGACTAGTCTCCTACAATGAGCAGTTCTTC. It is translated as CASSLGLVSYNEQFF.

As DNA, the CDR3 is TGTGCCAGCAGCTCCCTATACGTTCCTAGCGGGAGTAAGCGCCGGCAGTTCTTC. This translates into CASSSLYVPSGSKRRQFF. V gene TRBV7-8 combines with J gene TRBJ2-1, with TRBD2 matching 10 bases. V lost 4 bases to trimming and J lost 12 bases; unmatched junction nucleotides: 21. The CDR3 has 18 residues. CDR1 and CDR2 from the germline V gene are SGHVS and FQNEAQ.

The V gene is TRBV2, the J gene TRBJ1-4, with TRBD1 matching 8 bases. The ends lost 4 bases at V and 6 bases at J; junction bases unmatched: 4. CDR1 SNHLY and CDR2 FYNNEI come from the germline V gene. The CDR3 is made up of 14 amino acids. The CDR3 DNA reads TGTGCCAGCAGTGCGGACAGGGCTTATGAAAAACTGTTTTTT. It translates to CASSADRAYEKLFF.

In nucleotides, the CDR3 is TGTGCCAGCCCCCTCATCGGGGGGGAGGTTGGAGATACGCAGTATTTT. This translates into CASPLIGGEVGDTQYF. This rearrangement joins TRBV7-2 to TRBJ2-3; 8 nucleotides agree with TRBD2. J was trimmed by 5 bases and V by 8 bases; bases with no gene match: 15. The CDR3 is made up of 16 amino acids. Germline values: CDR1 SGHTA, CDR2 FQGNSA.

The genes are TRBV29-1 and TRBJ2-2, with D possibly TRBD2 on 6 matching bases. CDR1 is SQVTM and CDR2 is ANQGSEA in the germline V gene. Trimming removed 3 bases at V and 0 bases at J, with 8 bases between. The CDR3 sequence is 14 residues long. CDR3 DNA: TGCAGCGTTGACGGGACTGCGAACACCGGGGAGCTGTTTTTT. Protein: CSVDGTANTGELFF.

This sequence joins TRBV10-2 and TRBJ2-7, with D possibly being TRBD1 (6 bases). The CDR3 has 15 residues. Trimming left V 0 bases short and J 3 bases short, with 12 bases between. CDR1 WSHSY and CDR2 SAAADI come from the germline V gene. The CDR3 sequence is CASSESDRLNYEQYF. CDR3 nucleotide sequence: TGCGCCAGCAGTGAGTCGGACAGATTAAACTACGAGCAGTACTTC.

Only a few counts were recorded for this clonotype. The chain employs TRBV6-2 or TRBV6-3 and TRBJ1-2, with D possibly being TRBD1 (6 bases). The CDR3 spans 15 residues. Trimming took off 0 bases at V and 6 bases at J, with 14 bases between the two ends. Germline V gene sequence: CDR1 MNHEY, CDR2 SVGEGT. CDR3: CASSYSARGVHGYTF. The CDR3 DNA is TGTGCCAGCAGTTACTCGGCCAGGGGAGTCCATGGCTACACCTTC.

The chain joins TRBV15 to TRBJ2-5; D is unclear. The V end lost 5 bases, the J end lost 1 base, and 11 bases lay between the germline ends. Germline-derived CDR1 and CDR2 are LNHNV and YYDKDF (reference sequence). The CDR3 has 14 amino acids. The CDR3 protein is CATSPRNIQETQYF. CDR3 nucleotides: TGTGCCACCAGCCCACGAAACATCCAAGAGACCCAGTACTTC.

This chain links TRBV28 with TRBJ2-1, with 10 bases fitting TRBD1. Germline CDR1 is MDHEN and CDR2 is SYDVKM. The CDR3 contains 16 residues. J lost 4 bases, V lost 2 bases, and 5 bases had no gene match. The CDR3 bases are TGTGCCAGCAGTTTAGCGGGGACAGGGGTATACAATGAGCAGTTCTTC. Protein sequence: CASSLAGTGVYNEQFF. The whole variable domain, remainder taken from reference TRBV28 and TRBJ2-1, is DVKVTQSSRYLVKRTGEKVFLECVQDMDHENMFWYRQDPGLGLRLIYFSYDVKMKEKGDIPEGYSVSREKKERFSLILESASTNQTSMYLCASSLAGTGVYNEQFFGPGTRLTVL.

The sample holds a few counts of this clonotype. The gene calls are TRBV4-1 and TRBJ2-3; D is uncertain. V lost 4 bases, J lost 0 bases, and 8 bases lay in between. The CDR3 loop spans 14 amino acids. Looked up from germline, CDR1 is MGHRA and CDR2 is YSYEKL. Here the CDR3 reads CASSLSDSTDTQYF. The CDR3 region has the DNA TGCGCCAGCAGCCTATCCGACAGCACAGATACGCAGTATTTT.